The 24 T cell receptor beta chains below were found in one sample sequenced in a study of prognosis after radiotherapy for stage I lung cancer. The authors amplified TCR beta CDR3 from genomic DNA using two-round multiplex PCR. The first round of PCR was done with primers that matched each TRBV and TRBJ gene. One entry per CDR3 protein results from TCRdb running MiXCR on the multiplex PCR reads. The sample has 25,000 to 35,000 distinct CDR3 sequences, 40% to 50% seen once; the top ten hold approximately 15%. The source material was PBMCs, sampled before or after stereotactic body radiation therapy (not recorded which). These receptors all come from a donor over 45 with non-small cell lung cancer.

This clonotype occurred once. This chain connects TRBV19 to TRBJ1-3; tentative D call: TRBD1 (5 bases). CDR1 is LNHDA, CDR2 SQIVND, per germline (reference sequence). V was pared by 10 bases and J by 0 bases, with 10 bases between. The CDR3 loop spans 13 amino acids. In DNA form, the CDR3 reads TGTGCCACCGGCGGGGGCTCTGGAAACACCATATATTTT. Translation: CATGGGSGNTIYF.

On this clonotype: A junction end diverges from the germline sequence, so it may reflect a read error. CDR3 residues: CVSRRMTGQGYTF. The CDR3, as DNA: TGTGTCAGCAGGCGAATGACAGGGCAGGGCTACACCTTC. The chain links TRBV28 to TRBJ1-2; 7 nucleotides line up with TRBD1. Germline values: CDR1 MDHEN, CDR2 SYDVKM. The CDR3 sequence is 13 residues long.

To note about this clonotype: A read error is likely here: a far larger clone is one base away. CDR3 DNA: TGTACCAGCAGCGGTGGGACTAGCGGGAGGGCCTTCGGAGGTGAGCAGTACTTC. It is translated as CTSSGGTSGRAFGGEQYF. The chain joins TRBV7-3 to TRBJ2-7; TRBD2 agrees at 16 bases. Germline CDR1 and CDR2: SGHTA and FQGTGA. The CDR3 has 18 residues.

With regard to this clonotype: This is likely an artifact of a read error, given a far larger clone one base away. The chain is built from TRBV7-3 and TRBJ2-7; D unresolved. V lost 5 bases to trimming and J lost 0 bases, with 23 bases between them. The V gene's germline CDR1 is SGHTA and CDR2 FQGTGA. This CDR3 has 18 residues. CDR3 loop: CASSPLFVSTLFSYEQYF. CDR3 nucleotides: TGTGCCAGCAGCCCCCTGTTCGTGAGTACCCTATTCTCCTACGAGCAGTACTTC.

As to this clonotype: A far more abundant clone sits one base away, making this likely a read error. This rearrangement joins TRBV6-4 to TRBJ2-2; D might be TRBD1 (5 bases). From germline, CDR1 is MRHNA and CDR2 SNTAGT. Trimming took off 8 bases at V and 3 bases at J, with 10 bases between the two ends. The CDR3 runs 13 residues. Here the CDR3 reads CASGRTYTGELFF. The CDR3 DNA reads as TGTGCCAGCGGCCGGACATACACCGGGGAGCTGTTTTTT.

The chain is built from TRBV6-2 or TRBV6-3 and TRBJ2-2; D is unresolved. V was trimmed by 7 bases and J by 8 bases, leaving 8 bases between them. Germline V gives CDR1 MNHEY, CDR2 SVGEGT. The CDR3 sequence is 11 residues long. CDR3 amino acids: CASKSLGELFF. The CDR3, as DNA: TGTGCCAGCAAGTCTTTGGGGGAGCTGTTTTTT.

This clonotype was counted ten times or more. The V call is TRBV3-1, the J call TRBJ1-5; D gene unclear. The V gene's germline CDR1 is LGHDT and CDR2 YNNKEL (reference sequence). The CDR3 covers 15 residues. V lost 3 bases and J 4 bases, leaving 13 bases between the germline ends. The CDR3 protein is CASSQGISGNQPQHF. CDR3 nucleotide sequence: TGTGCCAGCAGCCAGGGTATCAGCGGTAATCAGCCCCAGCATTTT.

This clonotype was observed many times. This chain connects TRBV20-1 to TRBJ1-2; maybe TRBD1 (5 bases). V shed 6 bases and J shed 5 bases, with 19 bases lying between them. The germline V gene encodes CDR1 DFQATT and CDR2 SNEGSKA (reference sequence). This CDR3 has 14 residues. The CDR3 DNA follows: TGCAGTGCCTATATCCCTCAGGGACGGTATGGCTACACCTTC. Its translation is CSAYIPQGRYGYTF.

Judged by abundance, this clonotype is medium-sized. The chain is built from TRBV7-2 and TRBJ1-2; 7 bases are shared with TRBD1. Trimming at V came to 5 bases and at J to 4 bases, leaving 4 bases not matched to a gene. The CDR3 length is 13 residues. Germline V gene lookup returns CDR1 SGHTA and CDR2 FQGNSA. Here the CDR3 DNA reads TGTGCCAGCAGCCTGGGACAGAGCTATGGCTACACCTTC. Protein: CASSLGQSYGYTF.

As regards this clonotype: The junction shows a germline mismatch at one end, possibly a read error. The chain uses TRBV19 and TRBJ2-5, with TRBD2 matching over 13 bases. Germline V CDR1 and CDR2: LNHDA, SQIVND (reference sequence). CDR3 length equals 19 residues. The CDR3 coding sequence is TGTGCCAGTAGTCCCCCGCCCAGACTAGCGGGAGGTGGACAAGAGAACCAGTACTTC. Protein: CASSPPPRLAGGGQENQYF. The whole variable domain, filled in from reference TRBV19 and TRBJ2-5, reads DGGITQSPKYLFRKEGQNVTLSCEQNLNHDAMYWYRQDPGQGLRLIYYSQIVNDFQKGDIAEGYSVSREKKESFPLTVTSAQKNPTAFYLCASSPPPRLAGGGQENQYFGPGTRLLVL.

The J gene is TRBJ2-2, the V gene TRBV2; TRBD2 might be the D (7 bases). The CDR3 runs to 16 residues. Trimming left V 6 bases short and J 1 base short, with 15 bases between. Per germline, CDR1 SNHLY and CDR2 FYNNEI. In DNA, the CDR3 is TGTGCCAGCAGCGGAAGCGGGACAATGAACACCGGGGAGCTGTTTTTT. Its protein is CASSGSGTMNTGELFF.

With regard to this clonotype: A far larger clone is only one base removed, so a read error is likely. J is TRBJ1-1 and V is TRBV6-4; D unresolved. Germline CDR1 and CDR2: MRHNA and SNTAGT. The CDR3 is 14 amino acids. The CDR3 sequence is CASSYADTYTEDFF. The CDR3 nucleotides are TGTGCCAGCAGTTACGCCGACACATACACTGAAGATTTCTTT.

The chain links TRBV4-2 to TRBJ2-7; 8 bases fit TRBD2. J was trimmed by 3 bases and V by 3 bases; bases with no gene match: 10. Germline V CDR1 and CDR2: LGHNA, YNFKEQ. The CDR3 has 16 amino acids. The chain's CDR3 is CASSQPNKAGDYEQYF. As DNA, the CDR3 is TGTGCCAGCAGCCAGCCGAATAAAGCGGGAGACTACGAGCAGTACTTC.

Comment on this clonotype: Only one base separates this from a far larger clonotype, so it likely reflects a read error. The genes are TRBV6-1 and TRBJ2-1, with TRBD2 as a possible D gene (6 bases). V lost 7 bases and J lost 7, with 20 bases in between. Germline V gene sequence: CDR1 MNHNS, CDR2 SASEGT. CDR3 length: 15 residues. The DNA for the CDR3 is TGTGCCAGCATGAGTGTATCGGGAGTGAGGAATGAGCAGTTCTTC. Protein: CASMSVSGVRNEQFF.

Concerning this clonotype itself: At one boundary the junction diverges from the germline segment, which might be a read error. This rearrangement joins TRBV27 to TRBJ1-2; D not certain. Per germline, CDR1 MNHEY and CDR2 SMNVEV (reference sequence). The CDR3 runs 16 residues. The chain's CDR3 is CASSLGRAGNGSGHTF. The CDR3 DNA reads TGTGCCAGCAGTTTGGGGAGAGCGGGGAATGGCAGTGGCCACACCTTC.

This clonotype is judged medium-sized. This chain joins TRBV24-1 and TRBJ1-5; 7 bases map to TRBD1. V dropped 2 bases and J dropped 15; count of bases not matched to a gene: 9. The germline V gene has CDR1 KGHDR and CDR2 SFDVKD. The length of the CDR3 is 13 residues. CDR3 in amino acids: CATSDSDRTHLHF. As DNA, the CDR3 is TGTGCCACCAGTGATTCGGACAGGACCCACCTGCATTTT.

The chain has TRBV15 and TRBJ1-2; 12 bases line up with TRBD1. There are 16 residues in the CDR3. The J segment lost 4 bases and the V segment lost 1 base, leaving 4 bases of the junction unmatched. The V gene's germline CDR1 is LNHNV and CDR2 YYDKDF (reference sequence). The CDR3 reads CATSRGGTGGSYGYTF. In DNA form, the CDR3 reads TGTGCCACCAGCAGAGGGGGGACAGGGGGCAGCTATGGCTACACCTTC.

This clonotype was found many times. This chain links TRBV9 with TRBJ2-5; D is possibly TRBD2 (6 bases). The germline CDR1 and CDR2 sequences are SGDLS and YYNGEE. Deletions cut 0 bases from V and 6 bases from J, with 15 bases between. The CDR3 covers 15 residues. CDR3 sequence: CASSVGRGGRQTQYF. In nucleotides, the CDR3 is TGTGCCAGCAGCGTAGGGCGGGGTGGTCGGCAGACCCAGTACTTC.

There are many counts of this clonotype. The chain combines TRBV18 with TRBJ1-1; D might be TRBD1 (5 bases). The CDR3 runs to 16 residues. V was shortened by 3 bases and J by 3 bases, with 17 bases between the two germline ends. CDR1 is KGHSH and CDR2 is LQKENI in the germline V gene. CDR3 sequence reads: CASSPPGLGSYTEAFF. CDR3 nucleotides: TGTGCCAGCTCACCGCCGGGACTTGGCTCGTACACTGAAGCTTTCTTT.

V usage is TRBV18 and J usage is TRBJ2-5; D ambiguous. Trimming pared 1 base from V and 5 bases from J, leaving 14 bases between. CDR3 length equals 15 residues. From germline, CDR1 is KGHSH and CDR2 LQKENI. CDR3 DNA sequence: TGTGCCAGCTCACCACAAAAACTCCCGCAGGAGACCCAGTACTTC. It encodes CASSPQKLPQETQYF.

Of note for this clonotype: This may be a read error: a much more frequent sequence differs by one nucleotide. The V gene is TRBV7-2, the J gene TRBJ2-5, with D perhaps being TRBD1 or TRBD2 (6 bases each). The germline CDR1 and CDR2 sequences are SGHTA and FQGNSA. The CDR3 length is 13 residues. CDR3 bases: TGTGCCAACAGCCGATCGGGGGCCGAGACCCAGTACTTC. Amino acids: CANSRSGAETQYF. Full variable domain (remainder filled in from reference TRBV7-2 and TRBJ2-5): GAGVSQSPSNKVTEKGKDVELRCDPISGHTALYWYRQSLGQGLEFLIYFQGNSAPDKSGLPSDRFSAERTGGSVSTLTIQRTQQEDSAVYLCANSRSGAETQYFGPGTRLLVL.

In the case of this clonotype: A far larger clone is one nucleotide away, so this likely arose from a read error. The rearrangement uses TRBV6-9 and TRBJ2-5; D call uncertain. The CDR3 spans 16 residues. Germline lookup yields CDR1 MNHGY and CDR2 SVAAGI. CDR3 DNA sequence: TGTGCCAGCAGTTCCCCGGCCGGTACAGACGAAGAGGCCCAGTACTTC. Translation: CASSSPAGTDEEAQYF.

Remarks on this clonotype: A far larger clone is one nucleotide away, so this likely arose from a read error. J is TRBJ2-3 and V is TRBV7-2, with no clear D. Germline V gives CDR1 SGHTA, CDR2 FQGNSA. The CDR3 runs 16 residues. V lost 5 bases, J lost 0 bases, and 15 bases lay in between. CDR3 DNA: TGTGCCAGCAGCCTCGGCTCTAGTGCTAGCACAGATACGCAGTATTTT. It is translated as CASSLGSSASTDTQYF.

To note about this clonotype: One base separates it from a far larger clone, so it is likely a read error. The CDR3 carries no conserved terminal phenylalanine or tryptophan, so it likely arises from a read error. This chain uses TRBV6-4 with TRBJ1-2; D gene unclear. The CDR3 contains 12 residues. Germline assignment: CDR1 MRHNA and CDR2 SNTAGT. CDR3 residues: CASSYSGYGYTL. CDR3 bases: TGTGCCAGCAGTTACTCAGGCTATGGCTACACCTTA.